What follows are 23 T cell receptor beta chains derived from one specimen sequenced in a study of PD-L1 blockade in urothelial cancer (dated by TCRdb to the late 2010s). Preparation of the library involved the immunoSEQ multiplex PCR assay. In TCRdb, the immuneACCESS table is reduced to in-frame sequences with V and J assigned. These tables do not hold every clone; where another copy was compared, an unresolved V gene accounts for under half, and the others remain unexplained. This sample holds tens of thousands of clones; roughly 89% were observed only once. The ten largest clones add up to 8.5% to 10% of the sample. The sample's time point label, in plain terms: pretreatment peripheral blood. The sequencing here drew on PBMCs, taken around atezolizumab (anti-PD-L1) treatment. These receptors all come from a woman aged 65 to 85 with urothelial cancer.

This rearrangement joins TRBV30 to TRBJ1-6; maybe TRBD1 (5 bases). This CDR3 has 13 amino acids. Trimming took off 5 bases at V and 9 bases at J, with 14 bases between the two ends. Per the germline V gene, CDR1 is GTSNPN and CDR2 is SVGIG (reference sequence). In DNA form, the CDR3 reads TGTGCCTGGGCCCCCGAAGGGGTTTCACCCCTCCACTTT. It yields the protein CAWAPEGVSPLHF.

The chain combines TRBV4-1 with TRBJ1-1; 9 positions match TRBD1. Trimming took 0 bases from V and 4 from J; bases not matched to a gene: 18. There are 20 residues in the CDR3. The germline gives CDR1 MGHRA, CDR2 YSYEKL. CDR3 region: CASSQDLWGLGQGGGTEAFF. The CDR3 DNA reads TGCGCCAGCAGCCAAGATTTGTGGGGTCTGGGACAGGGAGGAGGCACTGAAGCTTTCTTT.

This clone came up once. The chain has TRBV29-1 and TRBJ2-7; perhaps TRBD1 as D (5 bases). The germline V and J ends were trimmed by 1 base and 4 bases, with 23 bases remaining between them. Germline CDR1 reads SQVTM; CDR2 reads ANQGSEA. This CDR3 comprises 17 residues. For the CDR3, the DNA is TGCAGCGTTGAAGCAAGGCGACAGAGCCCCCCCGGGTACGAGCAGTACTTC. Amino acid sequence: CSVEARRQSPPGYEQYF.

Here the CDR3 reads CASSFRVEQPQHF. CDR3 nucleotide sequence: TGTGCCAGCAGCTTCCGGGTTGAACAGCCCCAGCATTTT. The chain carries TRBV7-2 and TRBJ1-5; no clear D. CDR3 length: 13 residues. Germline lookup yields CDR1 SGHTA and CDR2 FQGNSA. Trimming removed 3 bases at V and 7 bases at J, with 10 bases between.

The chain combines TRBV7-2 with TRBJ1-5; D not resolved. The CDR3 spans 15 residues. V dropped 1 base and J dropped 0 bases, with 7 bases sitting between them. Looked up from germline, CDR1 is SGHTA and CDR2 is FQGNSA. The CDR3 DNA reads TGTGCCAGCAGCTTAGGGCAGTATAGCAATCAGCCCCAGCATTTT. As protein: CASSLGQYSNQPQHF.

V and J are TRBV7-2 and TRBJ2-2; 8 bases fit TRBD1. Germline CDR1 is SGHTA and CDR2 is FQGNSA. V gave up 2 bases and J gave up 6 bases; unmatched junction bases: 5. The CDR3 is 15 amino acids. The CDR3 sequence is CASSLFQGASGELFF. CDR3 DNA: TGTGCCAGCAGCTTATTTCAGGGGGCCTCCGGGGAGCTGTTTTTT.

This rearrangement joins TRBV29-1 to TRBJ2-7; D may be TRBD1 (5 bases). The CDR3 runs to 12 residues. The V end was cut by 7 bases, the J end by 5 bases, with 15 bases between. Germline V gene lookup returns CDR1 SQVTM and CDR2 ANQGSEA. The CDR3 spells CSAADSSDEQYF. Written as DNA, the CDR3 is TGCAGCGCCGCCGACAGTTCCGACGAGCAGTACTTC.

The chain combines TRBV11-1 with TRBJ2-7, with D uncertain. In germline, CDR1 is SGHAT, CDR2 FQDESV (reference sequence). Between the trimmed V and J ends, which lost 3 bases and 7 bases, there was a span of 7 bases. This CDR3 spans 11 amino acids. The CDR3 nucleotides are TGTGCCAGCAGCTTTCTACGGGAGCAGTACTTC. It yields the protein CASSFLREQYF.

This rearrangement joins TRBV11-2 to TRBJ2-7, with D perhaps TRBD2 (5 bases). Trimming shortened V by 5 bases and J by 2 bases, and 19 bases separated the two germline ends. Germline-derived CDR1 and CDR2 are SGHAT and FQNNGV. The CDR3 sequence is 16 residues long. For the CDR3, the DNA is TGTGCCAGCAGCACTACCCTTCTTAGCGACCCCTACGAGCAGTACTTC. Protein sequence: CASSTTLLSDPYEQYF.

This clone was observed a few times. The chain employs TRBV5-6 and TRBJ2-3; 8 nucleotides agree with TRBD2. The CDR3 loop spans 15 amino acids. V was pared by 3 bases and J by 2 bases, with 5 bases of the junction left unmatched. In germline, CDR1 is SGHDT, CDR2 YYEEEE. CDR3 nucleotides: TGTGCCAGCAGCTACTTAGCGGGGCTCACAGATACGCAGTATTTT. Translated: CASSYLAGLTDTQYF.

The chain uses TRBV14 and TRBJ2-7; D is possibly TRBD1 (5 bases). Germline V gives CDR1 SGHDN, CDR2 FVKESK. The V end was cut by 4 bases, the J end by 5 bases, with 18 bases between. The CDR3 consists of 15 residues. CDR3 in amino acids: CASSRTTASWDEQYF. In DNA form, the CDR3 reads TGTGCCAGCAGCCGGACAACTGCCTCATGGGACGAGCAGTACTTC.

J is TRBJ1-2 and V is TRBV6-4, with D perhaps TRBD1 (6 bases). V was pared by 7 bases and J by 5 bases, with 14 bases between. This CDR3 comprises 13 residues. CDR1 and CDR2 from the germline V gene are MRHNA and SNTAGT. For the CDR3, the DNA is TGTGCCAGCAAGCGGGGGCCCGGTTATGGCTACACCTTC. Its protein is CASKRGPGYGYTF.

The rearrangement uses TRBV5-1 and TRBJ2-3, with a possible D match to TRBD2 (5 bases). The CDR3 sequence is 14 residues long. The V and J ends lost 7 bases and 0 bases respectively, with 12 bases between them. Germline V gene data show CDR1 as SGHRS and CDR2 as YFSETQ. CDR3 bases: TGCGCCAGCGGCGGCGGCGGGAGCACAGATACGCAGTATTTT. Protein sequence: CASGGGGSTDTQYF.

The chain joins TRBV5-6 to TRBJ1-4; D gene ambiguous. Germline assignment: CDR1 SGHDT and CDR2 YYEEEE. The CDR3 extends over 13 amino acids. V was pared by 5 bases and J by 12 bases, with 17 bases between. The CDR3 nucleotides are TGTGCCAGCAGTTCGCGTTCTTGGAGGCAACTGTTTTTT. Translated: CASSSRSWRQLFF.

DNA of the CDR3: TGTGCCAGCAGCGTAGATCCCAAGCCGAATGGCTACACCTTC. Translation: CASSVDPKPNGYTF. This sequence joins TRBV9 and TRBJ1-2; no clear D gene. The CDR3 runs to 14 residues. Germline CDR1 is SGDLS and CDR2 is YYNGEE. The V end lost 0 bases, the J end lost 6 bases, and 12 bases lay between the germline ends.

The DNA for the CDR3 is TGTGCCAGCAGCCAAGAAAGGACAGGCACTGAAGCTTTCTTT. Its protein product is CASSQERTGTEAFF. The chain is built from TRBV4-2 and TRBJ1-1, with 7 bases aligning to TRBD1. The CDR3 covers 14 residues. V lost 0 bases and J lost 4; bases outside the gene matches: 2. Germline-derived CDR1 and CDR2 are LGHNA and YNFKEQ.

The J gene is TRBJ1-3, the V gene TRBV2; D is perhaps TRBD1 (5 bases). Germline CDR1 SNHLY, CDR2 FYNNEI. The CDR3 consists of 14 residues. V was trimmed by 3 bases and J by 3 bases, leaving 9 bases between them. The CDR3 region is CASSDRGSGNTIYF. The CDR3 bases are TGTGCCAGCAGTGATCGGGGGAGTGGAAACACCATATATTTT.

V usage is TRBV4-2 and J usage is TRBJ2-1; TRBD2 aligns across 13 bases. Trimming at V came to 0 bases and at J to 8 bases, leaving 7 bases not matched to a gene. Germline V CDR1 and CDR2: LGHNA, YNFKEQ. CDR3 size: 17 residues. The CDR3 loop is CASSQESGTSGVDEQFF. As DNA, the CDR3 is TGTGCCAGCAGCCAAGAGTCCGGGACTAGCGGGGTAGATGAGCAGTTCTTC.

The chain has TRBV28 and TRBJ1-1; TRBD1 matches 7 bases. J lost 9 bases, V lost 6 bases, and 10 bases had no gene match. The CDR3 has 13 amino acids. Germline V gene data show CDR1 as MDHEN and CDR2 as SYDVKM. CDR3 sequence (DNA): TGTGCCAGCAGCCCACAGGGGTGGAGGAAAGCTTTCTTT. Protein: CASSPQGWRKAFF.

J is TRBJ2-3 and V is TRBV5-1, with D possibly TRBD2 on 6 matching bases. The CDR3 is made up of 18 amino acids. The V gene lost 1 base and the J gene lost 1 base, with 19 bases spanning the gap. The germline CDR1 and CDR2 sequences are SGHRS and YFSETQ. In DNA form, the CDR3 reads TGCGCCAGCAGCTTGAGGTGGGGGGTGGATCTCGGCACAGATACGCAGTATTTT. It translates to CASSLRWGVDLGTDTQYF.

The chain carries TRBV5-1 and TRBJ2-5; 8 positions match TRBD1. Germline assignment: CDR1 SGHRS and CDR2 YFSETQ. The V and J ends lost 4 bases and 1 base, in that order; junction bases with no gene match: 3. There are 14 residues in the CDR3. CDR3 nucleotides: TGCGCCAGCAGCATCGGACAGGGCCAAGAGACCCAGTACTTC. Amino acid sequence: CASSIGQGQETQYF.

The rearrangement uses TRBV4-1 and TRBJ2-1, with a tentative D call TRBD2 (6 bases). V gave up 0 bases and J gave up 3 bases, with 18 bases separating them. There are 18 residues in the CDR3. The germline V gene has CDR1 MGHRA and CDR2 YSYEKL. The CDR3 protein is CASSQELTGLLIYNEQFF. In nucleotides, the CDR3 is TGCGCCAGCAGCCAAGAACTCACCGGACTATTAATCTACAATGAGCAGTTCTTC.

This clone was counted a few times. The chain joins TRBV10-3 to TRBJ2-3, with 9 bases that match TRBD1. Trimming cost V 3 bases and J 6 bases; bases outside gene matches: 7. The CDR3 covers 15 residues. CDR1 and CDR2 (germline): ENHRY, SYGVKD. The CDR3 is CAISDRDREEDTQYF. The CDR3 nucleotides read TGTGCCATCAGTGACCGGGACAGGGAGGAGGATACGCAGTATTTT.